The TCR beta chain described here comes from a study of blood T cell repertoires in COVID-19. Across the study: There were acute and convalescent COVID-19 samples, and they came from the United States, Italy and Spain. T cells, B-cell-depleted T cells, or PBMCs supplied cDNA or gDNA.

Enrollees, roughly 18 to 90 years old, lived in about two dozen US areas. Participants reported their clinical history, and cohort assignment relied on those reports. V lost 5 bases to trimming and J lost 0 bases; unmatched junction nucleotides: 2. There are 15 residues in the CDR3. Germline V gene data show CDR1 as SGHRS and CDR2 as YFSETQ. Method: immunoSEQ multiplex PCR; TCRdb's copy keeps in-frame clones and lacks some. The sample records around 330,000 clones, around 85% being singletons. Sequenced input: PBMCs or T cells enriched from blood (not recorded which). V is TRBV5-1 and J is TRBJ1-3; 10 bases are shared with TRBD1. The TCR sequence derives from a woman in her 30s who had been exposed to COVID-19. Here the CDR3 reads CASRGQGRSGNTIYF. The CDR3 DNA is TGCGCCAGCAGGGGACAGGGGCGCTCTGGAAACACCATATATTTT.